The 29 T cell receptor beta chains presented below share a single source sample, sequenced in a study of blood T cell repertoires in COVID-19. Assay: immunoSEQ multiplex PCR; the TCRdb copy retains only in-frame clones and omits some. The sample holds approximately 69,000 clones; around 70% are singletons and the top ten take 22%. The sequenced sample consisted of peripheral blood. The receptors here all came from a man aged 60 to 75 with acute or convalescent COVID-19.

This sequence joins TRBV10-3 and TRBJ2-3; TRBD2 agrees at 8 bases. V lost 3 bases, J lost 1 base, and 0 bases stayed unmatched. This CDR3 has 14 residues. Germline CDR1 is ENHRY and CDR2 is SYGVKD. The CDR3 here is CAISEAGGTDTQYF. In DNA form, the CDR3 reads TGTGCCATCAGTGAAGCGGGGGGCACAGATACGCAGTATTTT.

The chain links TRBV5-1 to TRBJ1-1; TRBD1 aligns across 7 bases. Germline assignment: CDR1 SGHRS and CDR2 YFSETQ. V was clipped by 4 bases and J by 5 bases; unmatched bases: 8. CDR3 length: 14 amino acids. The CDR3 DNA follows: TGCGCCAGCAGCGTGACAGGGCCCGTGACTGAAGCTTTCTTT. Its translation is CASSVTGPVTEAFF.

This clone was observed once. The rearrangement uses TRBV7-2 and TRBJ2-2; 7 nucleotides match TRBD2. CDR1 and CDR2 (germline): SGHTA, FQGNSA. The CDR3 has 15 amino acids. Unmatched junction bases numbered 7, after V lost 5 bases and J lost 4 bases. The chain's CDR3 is CASSLTGGITGELFF. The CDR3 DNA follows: TGTGCCAGCAGCCTTACGGGGGGAATCACCGGGGAGCTGTTTTTT.

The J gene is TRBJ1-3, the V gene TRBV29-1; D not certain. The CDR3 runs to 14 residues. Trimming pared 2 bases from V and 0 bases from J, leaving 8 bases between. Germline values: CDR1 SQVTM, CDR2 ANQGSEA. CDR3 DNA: TGCAGCGTTGAATATGTTCCCTCTGGAAACACCATATATTTT. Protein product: CSVEYVPSGNTIYF.

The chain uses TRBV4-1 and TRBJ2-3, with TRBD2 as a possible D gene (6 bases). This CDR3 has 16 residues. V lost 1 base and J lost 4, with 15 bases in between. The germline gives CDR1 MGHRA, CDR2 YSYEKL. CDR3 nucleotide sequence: TGCGCCAGCAGCCAAGGGGAGGAACTCTACGCAGATACGCAGTATTTT. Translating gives CASSQGEELYADTQYF.

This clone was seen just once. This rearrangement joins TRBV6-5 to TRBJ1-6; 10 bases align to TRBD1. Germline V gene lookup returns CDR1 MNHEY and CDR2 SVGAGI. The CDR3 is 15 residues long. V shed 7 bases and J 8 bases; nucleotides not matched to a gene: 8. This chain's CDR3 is CASKGLGQGYSPLHF. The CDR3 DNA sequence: TGTGCCAGCAAGGGACTGGGACAGGGGTATTCACCCCTCCACTTT.

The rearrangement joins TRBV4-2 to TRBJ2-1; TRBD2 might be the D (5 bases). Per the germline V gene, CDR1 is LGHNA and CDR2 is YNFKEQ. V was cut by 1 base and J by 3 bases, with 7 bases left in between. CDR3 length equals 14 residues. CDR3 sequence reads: CASSQAGNYNEQFF. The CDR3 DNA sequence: TGTGCCAGCAGCCAAGCGGGAAACTACAATGAGCAGTTCTTC.

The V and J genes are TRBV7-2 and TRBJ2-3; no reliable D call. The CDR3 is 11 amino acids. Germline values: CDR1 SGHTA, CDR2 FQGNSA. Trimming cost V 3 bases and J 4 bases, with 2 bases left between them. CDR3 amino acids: CASSFADTQYF. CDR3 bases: TGTGCCAGCAGCTTCGCAGATACGCAGTATTTT.

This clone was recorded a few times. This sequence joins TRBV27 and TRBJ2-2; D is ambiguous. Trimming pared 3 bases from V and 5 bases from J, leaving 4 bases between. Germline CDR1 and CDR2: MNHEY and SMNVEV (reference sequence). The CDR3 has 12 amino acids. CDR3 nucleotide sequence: TGTGCCAGCAGTTTTATAACCGGGGAGCTGTTTTTT. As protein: CASSFITGELFF.

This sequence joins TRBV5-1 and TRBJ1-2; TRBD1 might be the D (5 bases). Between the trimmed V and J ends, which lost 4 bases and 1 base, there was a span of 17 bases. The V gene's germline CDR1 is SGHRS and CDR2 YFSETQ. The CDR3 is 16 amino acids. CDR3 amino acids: CASSPDSGNLNYGYTF. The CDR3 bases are TGCGCCAGCAGCCCGGATTCAGGGAACCTTAACTATGGCTACACCTTC. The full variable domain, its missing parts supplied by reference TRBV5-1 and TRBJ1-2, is KAGVTQTPRYLIKTRGQQVTLSCSPISGHRSVSWYQQTPGQGLQFLFEYFSETQRNKGNFPGRFSGRQFSNSRSEMNVSTLELGDSALYLCASSPDSGNLNYGYTFGSGTRLTVV.

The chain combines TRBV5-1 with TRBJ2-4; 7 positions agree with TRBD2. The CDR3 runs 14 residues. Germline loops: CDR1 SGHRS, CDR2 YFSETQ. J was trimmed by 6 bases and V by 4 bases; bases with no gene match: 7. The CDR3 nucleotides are TGCGCCAGCAGCCTAGCGGCCCCTATAAACATTCAGTACTTC. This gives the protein CASSLAAPINIQYF.

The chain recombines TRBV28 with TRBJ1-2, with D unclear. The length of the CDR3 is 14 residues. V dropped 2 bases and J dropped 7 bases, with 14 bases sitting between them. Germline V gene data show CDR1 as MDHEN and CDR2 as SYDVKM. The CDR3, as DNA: TGTGCCAGCAGTTTAGCTAATATGTACGGTGGCTACACCTTC. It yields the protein CASSLANMYGGYTF.

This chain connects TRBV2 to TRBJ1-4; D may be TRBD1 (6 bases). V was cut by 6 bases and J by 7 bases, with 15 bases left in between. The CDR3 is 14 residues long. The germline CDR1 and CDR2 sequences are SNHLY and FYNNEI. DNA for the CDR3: TGTGCCAGCAGCGGGACCCGAGGGGGTGAAAAACTGTTTTTT. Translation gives CASSGTRGGEKLFF.

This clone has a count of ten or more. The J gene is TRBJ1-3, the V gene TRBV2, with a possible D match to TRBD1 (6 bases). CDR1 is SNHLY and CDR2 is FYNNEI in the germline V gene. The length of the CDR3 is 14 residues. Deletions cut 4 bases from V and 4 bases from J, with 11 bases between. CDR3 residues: CASSVAGVGNTIYF. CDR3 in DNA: TGTGCCAGCAGTGTCGCAGGGGTAGGAAACACCATATATTTT.

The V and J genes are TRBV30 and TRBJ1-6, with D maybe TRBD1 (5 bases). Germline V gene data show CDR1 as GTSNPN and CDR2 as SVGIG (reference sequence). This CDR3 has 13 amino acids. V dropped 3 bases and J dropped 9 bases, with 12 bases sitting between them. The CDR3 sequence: CAWSLGTVSPLHF. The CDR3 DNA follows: TGTGCCTGGAGCCTAGGGACTGTTTCACCCCTCCACTTT.

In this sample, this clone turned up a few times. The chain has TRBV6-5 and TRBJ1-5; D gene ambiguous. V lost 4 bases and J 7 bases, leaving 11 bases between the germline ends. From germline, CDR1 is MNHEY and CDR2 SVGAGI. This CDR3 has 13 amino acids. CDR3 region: CASSLQEQQPQHF. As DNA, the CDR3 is TGTGCCAGCAGTTTGCAGGAACAGCAGCCCCAGCATTTT.

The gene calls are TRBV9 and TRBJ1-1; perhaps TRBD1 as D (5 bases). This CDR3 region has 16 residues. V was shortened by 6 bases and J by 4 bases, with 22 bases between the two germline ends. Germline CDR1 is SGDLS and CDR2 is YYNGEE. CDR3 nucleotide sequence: TGTGCCAGCACCGACTTTGGGGAGGGGATCGTCACTGAAGCTTTCTTT. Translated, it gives CASTDFGEGIVTEAFF. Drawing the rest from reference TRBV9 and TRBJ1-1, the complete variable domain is DSGVTQTPKHLITATGQRVTLRCSPRSGDLSVYWYQQSLDQGLQFLIQYYNGEERAKGNILERFSAQQFPDLHSELNLSSLELGDSALYFCASTDFGEGIVTEAFFGQGTRLTVV.

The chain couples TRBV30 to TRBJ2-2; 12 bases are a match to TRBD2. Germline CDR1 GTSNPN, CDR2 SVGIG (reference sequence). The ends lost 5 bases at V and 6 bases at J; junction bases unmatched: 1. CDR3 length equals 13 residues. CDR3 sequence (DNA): TGTGCCTGGCTAGCGGGAGGGCCCGGGGAGCTGTTTTTT. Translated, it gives CAWLAGGPGELFF. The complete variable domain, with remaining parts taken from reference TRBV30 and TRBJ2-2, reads SQTIHQWPATLVQPVGSPLSLECTVEGTSNPNLYWYRQAAGRGLQLLFYSVGIGQISSEVPQNLSASRPQDRQFILSSKKLLLSDSGFYLCAWLAGGPGELFFGEGSRLTVL.

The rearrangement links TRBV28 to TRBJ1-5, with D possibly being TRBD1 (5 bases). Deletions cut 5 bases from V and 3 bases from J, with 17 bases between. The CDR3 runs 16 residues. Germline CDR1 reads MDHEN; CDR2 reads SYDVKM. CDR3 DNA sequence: TGTGCCAGCAGTGGGGTTGGGGGAGGGAACAATCAGCCCCAGCATTTT. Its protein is CASSGVGGGNNQPQHF.

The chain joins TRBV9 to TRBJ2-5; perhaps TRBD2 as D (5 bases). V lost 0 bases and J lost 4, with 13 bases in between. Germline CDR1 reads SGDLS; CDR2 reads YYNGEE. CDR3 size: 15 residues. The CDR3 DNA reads TGTGCCAGCAGCGTAGACACAAGCGGTTTAGAGACCCAGTACTTC. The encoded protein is CASSVDTSGLETQYF.

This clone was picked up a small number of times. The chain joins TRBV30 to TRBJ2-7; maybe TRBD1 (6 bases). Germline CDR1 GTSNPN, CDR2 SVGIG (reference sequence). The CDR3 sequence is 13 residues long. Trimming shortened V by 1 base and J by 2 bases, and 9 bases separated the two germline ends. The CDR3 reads CAWSARDTYEQYV. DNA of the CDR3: TGTGCCTGGAGTGCCCGGGACACCTACGAGCAGTACGTC.

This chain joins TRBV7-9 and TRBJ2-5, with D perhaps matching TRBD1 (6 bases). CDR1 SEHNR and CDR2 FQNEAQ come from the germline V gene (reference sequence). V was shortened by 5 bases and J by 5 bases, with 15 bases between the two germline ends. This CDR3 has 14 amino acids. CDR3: CASSGRDTQETQYF. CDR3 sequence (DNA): TGTGCCAGCAGCGGCCGGGACACCCAGGAGACCCAGTACTTC.

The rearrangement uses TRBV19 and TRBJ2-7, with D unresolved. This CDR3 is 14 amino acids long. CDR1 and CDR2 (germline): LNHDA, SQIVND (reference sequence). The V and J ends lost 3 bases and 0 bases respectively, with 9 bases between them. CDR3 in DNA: TGTGCCAGTAGTATTCAGATTTCCTCCTACGAGCAGTACTTC. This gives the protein CASSIQISSYEQYF.

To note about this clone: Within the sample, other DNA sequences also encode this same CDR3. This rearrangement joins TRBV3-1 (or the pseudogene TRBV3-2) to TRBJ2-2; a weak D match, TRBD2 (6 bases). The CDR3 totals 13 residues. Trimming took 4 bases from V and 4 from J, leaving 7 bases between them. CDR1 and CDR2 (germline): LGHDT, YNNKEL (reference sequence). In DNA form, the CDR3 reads TGTGCCAGCAGCCCCGGGGGCACCGGGGAGCTGTTTTTT. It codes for CASSPGGTGELFF.

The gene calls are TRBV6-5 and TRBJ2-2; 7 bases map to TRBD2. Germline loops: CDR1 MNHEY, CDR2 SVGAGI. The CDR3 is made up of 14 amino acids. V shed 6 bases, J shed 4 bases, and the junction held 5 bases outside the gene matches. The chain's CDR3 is CASRGGESTGELFF. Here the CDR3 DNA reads TGTGCCAGCAGGGGGGGGGAGAGCACCGGGGAGCTGTTTTTT.

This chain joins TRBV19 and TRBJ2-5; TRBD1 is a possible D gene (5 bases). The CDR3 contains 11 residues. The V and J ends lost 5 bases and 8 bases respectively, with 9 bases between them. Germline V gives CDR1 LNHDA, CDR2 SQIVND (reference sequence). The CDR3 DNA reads TGTGCCAGTAGTCCAGGGATTACCCAGTACTTC. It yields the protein CASSPGITQYF.

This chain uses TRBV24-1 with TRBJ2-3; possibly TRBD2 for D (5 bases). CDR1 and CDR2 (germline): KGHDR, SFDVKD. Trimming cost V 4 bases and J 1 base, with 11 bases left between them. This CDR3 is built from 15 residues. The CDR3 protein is CATSERDLGTDTQYF. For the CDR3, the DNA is TGTGCCACCAGTGAGAGGGATTTGGGCACAGATACGCAGTATTTT.

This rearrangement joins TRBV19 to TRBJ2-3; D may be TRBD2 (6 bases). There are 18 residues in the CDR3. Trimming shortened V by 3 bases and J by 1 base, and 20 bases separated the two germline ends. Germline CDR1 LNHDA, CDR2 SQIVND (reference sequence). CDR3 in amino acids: CASSMVFRELGGTDTQYF. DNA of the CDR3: TGTGCCAGTAGTATGGTTTTCCGGGAGCTGGGGGGCACAGATACGCAGTATTTT.

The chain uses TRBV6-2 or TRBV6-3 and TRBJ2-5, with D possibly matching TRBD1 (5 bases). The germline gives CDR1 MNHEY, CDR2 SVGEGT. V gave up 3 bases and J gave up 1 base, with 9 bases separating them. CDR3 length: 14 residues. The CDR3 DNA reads TGTGCCAGCAGTTATGGGGCGATCCAAGAGACCCAGTACTTC. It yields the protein CASSYGAIQETQYF.